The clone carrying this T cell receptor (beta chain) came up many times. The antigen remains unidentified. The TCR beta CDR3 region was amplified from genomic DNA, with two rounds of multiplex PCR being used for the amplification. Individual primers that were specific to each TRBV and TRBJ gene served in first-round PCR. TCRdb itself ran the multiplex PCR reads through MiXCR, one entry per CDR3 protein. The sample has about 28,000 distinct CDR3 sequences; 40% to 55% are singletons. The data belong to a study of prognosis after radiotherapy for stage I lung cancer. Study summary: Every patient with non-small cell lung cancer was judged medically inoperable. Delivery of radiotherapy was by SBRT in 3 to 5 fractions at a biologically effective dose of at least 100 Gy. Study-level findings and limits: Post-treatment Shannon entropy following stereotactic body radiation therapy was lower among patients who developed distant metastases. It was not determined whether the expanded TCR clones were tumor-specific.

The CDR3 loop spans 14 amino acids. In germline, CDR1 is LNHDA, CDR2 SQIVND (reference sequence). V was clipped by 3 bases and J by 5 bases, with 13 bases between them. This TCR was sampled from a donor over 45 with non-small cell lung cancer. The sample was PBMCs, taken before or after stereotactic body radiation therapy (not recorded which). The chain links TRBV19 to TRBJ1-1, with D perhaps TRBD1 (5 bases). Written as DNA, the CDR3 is TGTGCCAGTAGTATGAAAGGGGATCGGACTGAAGCTTTCTTT. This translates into CASSMKGDRTEAFF.